The rows below give T cell receptor beta chains drawn from one sample of a study of cytomegalovirus exposure and HLA in healthy donors. Method: immunoSEQ multiplex PCR; TCRdb's copy keeps in-frame clones and lacks some. The sample carries some 150,000 clones, approximately 70% recorded once. Sequenced sample: PBMCs. These receptors were taken from an older woman in good health and CMV-seropositive. The CDR3 runs from the conserved cysteine through the conserved F or W. The D gene is left open where the match is weak. The size field is filled for only some rows; it gives once, few, many or a size class.

15	TRBV18	TRBD1	TRBJ1-1	.	TGTGCCAGCTCCCAGGTACAGGGGCTGGACACTGAAGCTTTCTTT	CASSQVQGLDTEAFF
14	TRBV11-1	.	TRBJ2-7	.	TGTGCCAGCAGCCCGTTGGACAAATCCTACGAGCAGTACTTC	CASSPLDKSYEQYF
17	TRBV28	.	TRBJ2-4	.	TGTGCCTCGAAAGACGTGGGCAGGTTCGGAGCCAAAAACATTCAGTACTTC	CASKDVGRFGAKNIQYF
15	TRBV7-3	.	TRBJ2-3	.	TGTGCCAGCAGCTTAACACAGGGTAGCACAGATACGCAGTATTTT	CASSLTQGSTDTQYF
15	TRBV7-9	TRBD1	TRBJ2-1	.	TGTGCCAGCAGGAGCACAGGGGACGTCTACAATGAGCAGTTCTTC	CASRSTGDVYNEQFF
14	TRBV28	.	TRBJ1-2	.	TGTGCCAGCAGTTTATCGGCGGATAACTATGGCTACACCTTC	CASSLSADNYGYTF
15	TRBV5-4	TRBD2	TRBJ2-1	.	TGTGCCAGCAGCTCCGGGACTAGCGGGTGGGATGAGCAGTTCTTC	CASSSGTSGWDEQFF
13	TRBV25-1	TRBD1	TRBJ1-2	.	TGTGCCAGCAGTCCCTGGACAGGGGGCGGCTACACCTTC	CASSPWTGGGYTF
15	TRBV7-8	TRBD2	TRBJ2-1	once	TGTGCCAGCAGCTTTCCGGGACTAGCGGGAGATGAGCAGTTCTTC	CASSFPGLAGDEQFF
14	TRBV6-5	.	TRBJ1-6	few	TGTGCCAGCAGTCTACAGGCTCTCGATTCACCCCTCCACTTT	CASSLQALDSPLHF
14	TRBV6-5	TRBD1	TRBJ1-5	.	TGTGCCAGCAGGCCGGGACAGGGTTATCAGCCCCAGCATTTT	CASRPGQGYQPQHF
15	TRBV18	.	TRBJ1-2	few	TGTGCCAGCTCACCAGGAACAGTTACTAACTATGGCTACACCTTC	CASSPGTVTNYGYTF
15	TRBV30	.	TRBJ1-4	.	TGTGCCTGGAGTGTAGGGGGATGGAGCAATGAAAAACTGTTTTTT	CAWSVGGWSNEKLFF
15	TRBV5-1	TRBD1	TRBJ2-7	few	TGCGCCAGCAGCGCTACCGGGACAGGGAACAGGGAGCAGTACTTC	CASSATGTGNREQYF
12	TRBV28	.	TRBJ1-2	.	TGTGCCAGCAGTCCCCGGAGCTATGGCTACACCTTC	CASSPRSYGYTF
15	TRBV5-1	TRBD2	TRBJ2-6	once	TGCGCCAGCAGCCCGGGGGGCTCTGGGGCCAACGTCCTGACTTTC	CASSPGGSGANVLTF
15	TRBV6-1	TRBD2	TRBJ2-7	.	TGTGCCAGCAATCCTCGCGGGAGTAAGTTCGACGAGCAGTACTTC	CASNPRGSKFDEQYF
18	TRBV5-4	TRBD2	TRBJ2-1	.	TGTGCCAGCAGCTTGGGACTAGCGGGAGGGTCGCGGGGCGATGAGCAGTTCTTC	CASSLGLAGGSRGDEQFF
14	TRBV9	.	TRBJ1-5	.	TGTGCCAGCAGCGTAGATCGGGAAGGTCAGCCCCAGCATTTT	CASSVDREGQPQHF
12	TRBV9	.	TRBJ2-1	.	TGTGCCAGCAGCGGGAGTCGAAATGAGCAGTTCTTC	CASSGSRNEQFF
15	TRBV10-3	.	TRBJ1-2	many	TGTGCCATCAGTGAGAGCCAGGGGTACAACTATGGCTACACCTTC	CAISESQGYNYGYTF
15	TRBV6-1	.	TRBJ2-7	.	TGTGCCAGCAGGGAAGGAGTTAGCAGCTTCTACGAGCAGTACTTC	CASREGVSSFYEQYF
15	TRBV29-1	TRBD2	TRBJ2-1	.	TGCAGCGTTGTGGGACTAGCTTGGTCCTACAATGAGCAGTTCTTC	CSVVGLAWSYNEQFF
15	TRBV18	TRBD1	TRBJ1-1	.	TGTGCCAGCTCATCCCGGGACAGGGCTTCCACTGAAGCTTTCTTT	CASSSRDRASTEAFF
17	TRBV4-2	TRBD2	TRBJ2-3	.	TGTGCCAGCAGCCGAGAGGTCCCTAGCGGAAGCACAGATACGCAGTATTTT	CASSREVPSGSTDTQYF
18	TRBV5-6	.	TRBJ1-1	.	TGTGCCAGCATCGTGAGTCGGGGTAGCCCAGGACTGAACACTGAAGCTTTCTTT	CASIVSRGSPGLNTEAFF
12	TRBV11-2	.	TRBJ1-2	.	TGTGCCAGCAGCGCCAGGGTTGGAGGCTACACCTTC	CASSARVGGYTF
14	TRBV5-1	TRBD1	TRBJ2-1	.	TGCGCCAGCAGCTTAGACAGGGGTCTGAATGAGCAGTTCTTC	CASSLDRGLNEQFF
14	TRBV19	.	TRBJ1-1	.	TGTGCCAGTAGTCCCACTCTCGCGCGTACTGAAGCTTTCTTT	CASSPTLARTEAFF
13	TRBV30	.	TRBJ1-1	.	TGTGCCTGGAACCCCACAGGGCAGAGTGAAGCTTTCTTT	CAWNPTGQSEAFF
13	TRBV18	TRBD1	TRBJ2-5	few	TGTGCCAGCTCCCAGGGGGATTTGAAGACCCAGTACTTC	CASSQGDLKTQYF
12	TRBV29-1	.	TRBJ2-5	.	TGCAGCGTGGCTCCTAGCCAAGAGACCCAGTACTTC	CSVAPSQETQYF
14	TRBV14	.	TRBJ2-7	.	TGTGCCAGCAGCCAAGAGCCCGCCAGGGTCGGGCAGTACTTC	CASSQEPARVGQYF
14	TRBV5-1	TRBD1	TRBJ1-2	.	TGCGCCAGCAGTCCCTCAGGGGGCGACTATGGCTACACCTTC	CASSPSGGDYGYTF
16	TRBV7-8	TRBD2	TRBJ2-3	.	TGTGCCAGCAGCTTAGCAGGCGGGAGGGGGACAGATACGCAGTATTTT	CASSLAGGRGTDTQYF
16	TRBV5-1	TRBD2	TRBJ2-3	few	TGCGCCAGCAGCACAATAGCGGGAGTAGGGACAGATACGCAGTATTTT	CASSTIAGVGTDTQYF
17	TRBV5-4	TRBD2	TRBJ2-3	.	TGTGCCAGCAGCGGCGGGACTAGCGGGATTATGGCAGATACGCAGTATTTT	CASSGGTSGIMADTQYF
14	TRBV19	.	TRBJ2-1	.	TGTGCCAGTAAGGAGGGGAGATTCTACAATGAGCAGTTCTTC	CASKEGRFYNEQFF
11	TRBV2	.	TRBJ2-7	.	TGTGCCAGCAGTGAACGGTACGAGCAGTACTTC	CASSERYEQYF
12	TRBV11-2	.	TRBJ1-1	.	TGTGCCAGCAGCCCAAAGGGGACTGAAGCTTTCTTT	CASSPKGTEAFF
13	TRBV9	.	TRBJ1-1	few	TGTGCCAGCAGCGTAGGACAGGCGCGCTTTCCCGTCTTT	CASSVGQARFPVF